The 15 T cell receptor beta chains below were found in one sample sequenced in a study of cytomegalovirus exposure and HLA in healthy donors. This PCR relied on a set of 60 Vbeta primers and 13 Jbeta primers. Using immunoSEQ multiplex PCR, the repertoire was profiled, and TCRdb retains in-frame clones only, with some absent. The sample holds roughly 180,000 clones, approximately 85% seen once. The sample was PBMCs. These receptors all stem from a man aged 18-30 years in good health and CMV-seropositive.

The chain uses TRBV18 and TRBJ1-2; 9 bases are shared with TRBD1. Germline values: CDR1 KGHSH, CDR2 LQKENI. The CDR3 sequence is 15 residues long. The junction had 5 bases not matched to a gene; V was cut back by 3 bases and J by 3 bases. The CDR3 protein is CASSPYTGGDYGYTF. CDR3 DNA sequence: TGTGCCAGCTCACCGTATACAGGGGGCGACTATGGCTACACCTTC.

The chain carries TRBV5-1 and TRBJ2-5; D perhaps matches TRBD2 (6 bases). V dropped 1 base and J dropped 6 bases, with 19 bases sitting between them. This CDR3 has 16 residues. CDR1 is SGHRS, CDR2 YFSETQ, per germline. For the CDR3, the DNA is TGCGCCAGCAGCTTGTCGTGGACTATCTCGGGGAAGACCCAGTACTTC. Translation gives CASSLSWTISGKTQYF.

This clone appeared a few times. The chain has TRBV6-1 and TRBJ2-7, with a possible D match to TRBD2 (5 bases). CDR3 size: 12 residues. Per germline, CDR1 MNHNS and CDR2 SASEGT. V gave up 8 bases and J gave up 1 base, with 9 bases separating them. The CDR3 nucleotides read TGTGCCAGCCGGACTCCTTCCTACGAGCAGTACTTC. This encodes CASRTPSYEQYF.

The CDR3 loop reads CASSRGQGREQYF. For the CDR3, the DNA is TGTGCCAGCAGCCGGGGACAGGGCCGCGAGCAGTACTTC. The rearrangement uses TRBV13 and TRBJ2-7; 9 bases fit TRBD1. This CDR3 is built from 13 residues. J lost 6 bases, V lost 5 bases, and 5 bases had no gene match. The V gene's germline CDR1 is PRHDT and CDR2 FYEKMQ (reference sequence).

The gene calls are TRBV5-4 and TRBJ2-3, with D unclear. Deletions cut 1 base from V and 6 bases from J, with 9 bases between. Per the germline V gene, CDR1 is SGHNT and CDR2 is YYREEE (reference sequence). This CDR3 spans 13 amino acids. The CDR3 region has the DNA TGTGCCAGCAGCTTGACCGGTGCGGATACGCAGTATTTT. Protein sequence: CASSLTGADTQYF. Full variable domain (rest looked up from reference TRBV5-4 and TRBJ2-3): ETGVTQSPTHLIKTRGQQVTLRCSSQSGHNTVSWYQQALGQGPQFIFQYYREEENGRGNFPPRFSGLQFPNYSSELNVNALELDDSALYLCASSLTGADTQYFGPGTRLTVL.

The genes are TRBV15 and TRBJ2-4; 8 bases align to TRBD2. The length of the CDR3 is 17 residues. The trim removed 1 base at V and 7 bases at J, leaving 12 bases unmatched. Germline CDR1 reads LNHNV; CDR2 reads YYDKDF (reference sequence). DNA for the CDR3: TGTGCCACCAGCAGAGGGGATTCGGCGGGGGGTTCCAACATTCAGTACTTC. This translates into CATSRGDSAGGSNIQYF. The full variable domain, completed using reference TRBV15 and TRBJ2-4, is DAMVIQNPRYQVTQFGKPVTLSCSQTLNHNVMYWYQQKSSQAPKLLFHYYDKDFNNEADTPDNFQSRRPNTSFCFLDIRSPGLGDTAMYLCATSRGDSAGGSNIQYFGAGTRLSVL.

This clone has just one count. This chain joins TRBV6-5 and TRBJ2-3; the D is unclear. Per germline, CDR1 MNHEY and CDR2 SVGAGI. V gave up 4 bases and J gave up 3 bases, with 11 bases separating them. The CDR3 is made up of 14 amino acids. CDR3: CASSLGTGTDTQYF. The CDR3 coding sequence is TGTGCCAGCAGTTTGGGTACGGGTACAGATACGCAGTATTTT.

The chain links TRBV7-9 to TRBJ2-5, with 8 bases that match TRBD2. The CDR3 sequence is 17 residues long. CDR1 and CDR2 (germline): SEHNR, FQNEAQ (reference sequence). V gave up 5 bases and J gave up 1 base; unmatched junction bases: 12. The CDR3 loop is CASSQFSVAGLQETQYF. The CDR3 DNA sequence: TGTGCCAGCAGCCAATTTAGCGTAGCGGGGCTCCAAGAGACCCAGTACTTC. Based on the CDR3 plus reference TRBV7-9 and TRBJ2-5, the full variable domain is DTGVSQNPRHKITKRGQNVTFRCDPISEHNRLYWYRQTLGQGPEFLTYFQNEAQLEKSRLLSDRFSAERPKGSFSTLEIQRTEQGDSAMYLCASSQFSVAGLQETQYFGPGTRLLVL.

The rearrangement joins TRBV5-1 to TRBJ2-1; TRBD2 matches 8 bases. The germline V gene has CDR1 SGHRS and CDR2 YFSETQ. The J segment lost 9 bases and the V segment lost 4 bases, leaving 9 bases of the junction unmatched. This CDR3 contains 14 residues. The DNA of the CDR3 is TGCGCCAGCAGCCCGTCGGGGGGGGGAGGTGAGCAGTTCTTC. Translation gives CASSPSGGGGEQFF. Full variable domain (outside the CDR3, taken from reference TRBV5-1 and TRBJ2-1): KAGVTQTPRYLIKTRGQQVTLSCSPISGHRSVSWYQQTPGQGLQFLFEYFSETQRNKGNFPGRFSGRQFSNSRSEMNVSTLELGDSALYLCASSPSGGGGEQFFGPGTRLTVL.

The rearrangement uses TRBV5-1 and TRBJ2-1; TRBD2 matches at 9 bases. The V and J ends lost 4 bases and 8 bases, in that order; junction bases with no gene match: 13. Looked up from germline, CDR1 is SGHRS and CDR2 is YFSETQ. The CDR3 sequence is 16 residues long. The CDR3 DNA reads TGCGCCAGCAGCCTAGCAGCGGGGGGCGACCTCGATGAGCAGTTCTTC. Protein product: CASSLAAGGDLDEQFF.

The chain recombines TRBV6-6 with TRBJ2-2; the D gene is possibly TRBD1 (6 bases). The CDR3 sequence is 15 residues long. V was trimmed by 6 bases and J by 3 bases, leaving 14 bases between them. Germline V gene data show CDR1 as MNHNY and CDR2 as SVGAGI (reference sequence). CDR3 DNA: TGTGCCAGCAGACCCGGACAGATTGACACCGGGGAGCTGTTTTTT. This gives the protein CASRPGQIDTGELFF.

This clone was observed a few times. This sequence joins TRBV19 and TRBJ2-7; D is ambiguous. The V gene lost 3 bases and the J gene lost 2 bases, with 8 bases spanning the gap. Looked up from germline, CDR1 is LNHDA and CDR2 is SQIVND (reference sequence). The CDR3 is 13 amino acids. In nucleotides, the CDR3 is TGTGCCAGTAGTATGGCAGAAGCCTACGAGCAGTACTTC. Protein sequence: CASSMAEAYEQYF.

The chain is built from TRBV19 and TRBJ2-3, with 12 bases identical to TRBD1. Trimming cost V 5 bases and J 7 bases; bases outside gene matches: 10. The CDR3 runs to 16 residues. CDR1 is LNHDA and CDR2 is SQIVND in the germline V gene (reference sequence). CDR3 amino acids: CASSSSGTGGLNTQYF. The CDR3 bases are TGTGCCAGTAGTTCATCCGGGACAGGGGGCCTGAATACGCAGTATTTT.

The rearrangement joins TRBV7-7 to TRBJ2-1; TRBD1 agrees at 7 bases. Trimming cost V 5 bases and J 4 bases; bases outside gene matches: 17. The germline V gene has CDR1 SSHAT and CDR2 FNYEAQ (reference sequence). This CDR3 spans 18 amino acids. The CDR3 is CASSPTALTGAVYNEQFF. Written as DNA, the CDR3 is TGTGCCAGCAGCCCAACAGCCCTAACAGGGGCTGTATACAATGAGCAGTTCTTC.

The chain couples TRBV6-6 to TRBJ1-2; D uncertain. V lost 0 bases, J lost 6 bases, and 8 bases lay in between. Per the germline V gene, CDR1 is MNHNY and CDR2 is SVGAGI (reference sequence). The CDR3 consists of 13 residues. CDR3 in amino acids: CASSYSRSHGYTF. The CDR3 DNA reads TGTGCCAGCAGTTACTCGAGAAGTCATGGCTACACCTTC.